The sample holds a few counts of the clone carrying this T cell receptor (beta chain). Antigen unknown. Between the trimmed V and J ends, which lost 3 bases and 8 bases, there was a span of 16 bases. This CDR3 spans 13 amino acids. Germline V lookup: CDR1 DFQATT, CDR2 SNEGSKA (reference sequence). TCRdb itself ran the 5' RACE reads through MiXCR, one entry per CDR3 protein. The table has about 150,000 distinct CDR3 sequences, roughly 6.7% seen once. The source of the sample is a study of T cells after yellow fever vaccination. Study conclusions and caveats: The study found a weaker secondary response that peaked faster, day 5 versus 15. One caveat is that FACS-sorted repertoires could contain abundant clonotypes contaminating from the bulk population. Although most clonotypes did not, a small share appeared in both CD4 and CD8 compartments.

The sequenced sample was CD4+ T cells sorted from PBMCs, obtained 10 days after the yellow fever booster vaccination. V is TRBV20-1 and J is TRBJ1-2; D is perhaps TRBD1 (5 bases). This receptor was taken from a man aged 25 to 40 who received the YFV17D yellow fever vaccine. The CDR3 spells CSASPGTLLGYTF. The CDR3 DNA reads as TGCAGTGCTAGTCCCGGGACCCTCCTCGGCTACACCTTC.